The T cell receptor beta chain described here comes from a study of tumor-infiltrating lymphocytes in primary liver carcinoma. Broader study findings: Compared with tumor region pairs, tumor-adjacent and tumor-blood pairs overlapped less. Tumors had a significantly higher top-250-clone fraction than blood (p = 0.039). Unsorted bulk samples meant CD4+ and CD8+ repertoires went uncompared.

With roughly 0.5 ug total RNA as template and a constant-region primer, TCR beta cDNA was made. Three nested multiplex PCR rounds, a slightly modified ARM-PCR method, built the TCR beta libraries. A single record per CDR3 protein comes from TCRdb applying MiXCR to the multiplex PCR reads. The profile shows more than 150,000 distinct CDR3 sequences, 50% to 75% of them singletons. Points on this clonotype: What it binds is unknown. One end of the junction is discordant with germline, which a read error may explain.

For blood RNA, unsorted whole blood served as the source, and germline DNA was extracted too. Preoperatively, peripheral blood was drawn, approximately 4 milliliters in total. The specimen sequenced was peripheral blood. The receptor comes from a man aged 40-55 years with primary liver carcinoma and hepatitis B virus infection.

This CDR3 reads CASSTRTSGEWMNGQFF. In nucleotides, the CDR3 is TGTGCCAGCAGCACACGGACTAGCGGGGAGTGGATGAATGGGCAGTTCTTC. V and J are TRBV11-3 and TRBJ2-1, with 12 nucleotides matching TRBD2. Germline CDR1 is SGHNT and CDR2 is YENEEA. The CDR3 is 17 residues long.